This TCR beta chain was profiled in a study of cytomegalovirus exposure and HLA in healthy donors. About the study: Within the Caucasian-associated ancestry cluster were more than 75% of the approximately 370 genotyped donors. Study conclusions and caveats: An analysis was carried out at a later point. It showed that HLA-associated TCR beta chains were more clonally expanded than equally common non-associated chains.

About this clone itself: Its matching antigen is unknown.

The germline V gene has CDR1 DFQATT and CDR2 SNEGSKA (reference sequence). The V and J ends lost 0 bases and 8 bases respectively, with 7 bases between them. The CDR3 length is 11 residues. This PCR relied on a set of 60 Vbeta primers and 13 Jbeta primers. Produced via immunoSEQ multiplex PCR; TCRdb's table is partial and in-frame only. The sample holds approximately 27,000 clones; 62% are singletons and the top ten take approximately 42%. This TCR came from a male donor in good health and CMV-seropositive. The rearrangement links TRBV20-1 to TRBJ1-1; D gene uncertain. Sequenced sample: PBMCs. The DNA of the CDR3 is TGCAGTGCTAGAGATGAGGCAGAAGCTTTCTTT. Its protein product is CSARDEAEAFF.